This TCR beta chain was profiled in a study of blood T cell repertoires in COVID-19. Study background: Sites across the United States, Italy and Spain contributed samples from acute and convalescent COVID-19.

Germline V gene sequence: CDR1 MGHDK, CDR2 SYGVNS. Trimming shortened V by 2 bases and J by 3 bases, and 10 bases separated the two germline ends. The CDR3 extends over 15 amino acids. Patients of the Seattle cohort, enrolled during active infection, were followed longitudinally. Data came from immunoSEQ multiplex PCR; TCRdb stores just in-frame clones and leaves some out. The data hold 60,000 to 65,000 clones, with 72% observed a single time. Sequencing input: peripheral blood. The source of this sequence is a woman aged 70-85 years with COVID-19, enrolled during active disease. The rearrangement links TRBV25-1 to TRBJ1-4, with D unresolved. CDR3 sequence: CASSETVGANEKLFF. The CDR3 DNA reads as TGTGCCAGCAGTGAAACTGTCGGGGCTAATGAAAAACTGTTTTTT.